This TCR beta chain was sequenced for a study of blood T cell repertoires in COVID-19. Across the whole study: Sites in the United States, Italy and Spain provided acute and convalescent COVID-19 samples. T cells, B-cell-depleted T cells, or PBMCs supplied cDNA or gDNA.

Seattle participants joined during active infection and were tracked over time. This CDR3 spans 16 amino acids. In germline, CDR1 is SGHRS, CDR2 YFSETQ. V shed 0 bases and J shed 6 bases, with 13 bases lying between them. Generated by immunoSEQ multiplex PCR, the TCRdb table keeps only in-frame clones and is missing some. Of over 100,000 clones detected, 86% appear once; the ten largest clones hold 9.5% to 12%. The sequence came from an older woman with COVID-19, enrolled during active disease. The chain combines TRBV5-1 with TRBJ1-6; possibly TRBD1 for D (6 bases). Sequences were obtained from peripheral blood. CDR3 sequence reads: CASSLGLRDTNSPLHF. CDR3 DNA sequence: TGCGCCAGCAGCTTGGGATTAAGGGACACTAATTCACCCCTCCACTTT.